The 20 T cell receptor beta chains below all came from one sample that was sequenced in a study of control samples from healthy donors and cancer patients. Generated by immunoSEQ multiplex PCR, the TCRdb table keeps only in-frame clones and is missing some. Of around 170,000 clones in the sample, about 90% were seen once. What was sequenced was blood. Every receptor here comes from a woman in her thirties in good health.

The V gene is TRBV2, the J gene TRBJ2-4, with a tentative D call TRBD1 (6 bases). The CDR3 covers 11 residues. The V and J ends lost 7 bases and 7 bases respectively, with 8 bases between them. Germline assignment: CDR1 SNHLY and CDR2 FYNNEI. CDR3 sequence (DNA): TGTGCCAGCAAAACAGGGAACATTCAGTACTTC. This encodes CASKTGNIQYF.

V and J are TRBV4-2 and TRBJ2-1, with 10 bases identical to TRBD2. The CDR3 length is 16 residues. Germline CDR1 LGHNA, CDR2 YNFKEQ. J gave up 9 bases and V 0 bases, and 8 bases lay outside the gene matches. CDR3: CASSQDGIAGGAEQFF. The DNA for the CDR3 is TGTGCCAGCAGCCAAGATGGGATAGCGGGAGGCGCTGAGCAGTTCTTC.

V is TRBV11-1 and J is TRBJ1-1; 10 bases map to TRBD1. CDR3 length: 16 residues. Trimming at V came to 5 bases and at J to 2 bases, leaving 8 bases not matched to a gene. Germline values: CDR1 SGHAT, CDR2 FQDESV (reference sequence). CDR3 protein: CASSTSTGGYNTEAFF. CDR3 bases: TGTGCCAGCAGCACCTCGACAGGGGGCTATAACACTGAAGCTTTCTTT.

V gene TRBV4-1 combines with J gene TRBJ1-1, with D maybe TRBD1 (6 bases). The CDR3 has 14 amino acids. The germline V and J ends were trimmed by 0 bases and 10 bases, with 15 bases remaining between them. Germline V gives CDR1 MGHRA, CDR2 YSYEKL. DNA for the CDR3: TGCGCCAGCAGCCAAGATCAGGGGCCACAGTTAGCTTTCTTT. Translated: CASSQDQGPQLAFF.

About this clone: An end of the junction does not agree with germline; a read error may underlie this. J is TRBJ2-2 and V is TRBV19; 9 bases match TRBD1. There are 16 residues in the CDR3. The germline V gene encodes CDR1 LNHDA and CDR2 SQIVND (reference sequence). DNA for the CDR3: TGTGCCAGTAGCATAGGCGGGACAGGGATCACCGGGGAGCTGTTTTTT. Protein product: CASSIGGTGITGELFF.

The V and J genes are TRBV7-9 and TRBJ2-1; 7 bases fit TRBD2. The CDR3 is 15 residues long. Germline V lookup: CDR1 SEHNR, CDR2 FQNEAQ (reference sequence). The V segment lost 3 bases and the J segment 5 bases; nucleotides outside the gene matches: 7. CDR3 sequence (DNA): TGTGCCAGCAGCTTTAGTCTAGCGGCCCACAATGAGCAGTTCTTC. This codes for CASSFSLAAHNEQFF.

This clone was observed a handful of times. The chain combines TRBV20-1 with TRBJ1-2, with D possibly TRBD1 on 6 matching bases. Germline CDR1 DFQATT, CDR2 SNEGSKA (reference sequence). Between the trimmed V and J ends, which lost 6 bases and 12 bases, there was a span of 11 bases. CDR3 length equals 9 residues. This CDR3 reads CSAARGNTF. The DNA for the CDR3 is TGCAGTGCGGCCAGGGGAAACACCTTC.

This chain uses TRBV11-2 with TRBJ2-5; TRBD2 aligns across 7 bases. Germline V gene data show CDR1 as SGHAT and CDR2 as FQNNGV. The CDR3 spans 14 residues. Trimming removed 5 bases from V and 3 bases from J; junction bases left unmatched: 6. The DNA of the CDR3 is TGTGCCAGCAGCGGGGGGGGGAGCAAAGAGACCCAGTACTTC. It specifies CASSGGGSKETQYF. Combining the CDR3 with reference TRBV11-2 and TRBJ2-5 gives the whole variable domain EAGVAQSPRYKIIEKRQSVAFWCNPISGHATLYWYQQILGQGPKLLIQFQNNGVVDDSQLPKDRFSAERLKGVDSTLKIQPAKLEDSAVYLCASSGGGSKETQYFGPGTRLLVL.

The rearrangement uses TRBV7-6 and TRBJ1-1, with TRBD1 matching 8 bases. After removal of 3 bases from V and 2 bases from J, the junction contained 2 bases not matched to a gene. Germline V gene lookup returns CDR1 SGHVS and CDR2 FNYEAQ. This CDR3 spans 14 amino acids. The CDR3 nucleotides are TGTGCCAGCAGCTTGGGACAGGCCAACACTGAAGCTTTCTTT. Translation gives CASSLGQANTEAFF.

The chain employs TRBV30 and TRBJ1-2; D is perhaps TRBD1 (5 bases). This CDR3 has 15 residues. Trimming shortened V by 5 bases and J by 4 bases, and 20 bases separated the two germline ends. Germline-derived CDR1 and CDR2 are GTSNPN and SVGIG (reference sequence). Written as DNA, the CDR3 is TGTGCCTGGGGACCCTTGGGGGATGGTTCCTATGGCTACACCTTC. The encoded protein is CAWGPLGDGSYGYTF. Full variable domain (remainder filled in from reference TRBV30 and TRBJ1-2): SQTIHQWPATLVQPVGSPLSLECTVEGTSNPNLYWYRQAAGRGLQLLFYSVGIGQISSEVPQNLSASRPQDRQFILSSKKLLLSDSGFYLCAWGPLGDGSYGYTFGSGTRLTVV.

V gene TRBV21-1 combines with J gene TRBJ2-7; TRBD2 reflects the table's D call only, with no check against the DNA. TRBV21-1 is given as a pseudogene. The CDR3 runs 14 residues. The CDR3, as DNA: TGTGCCACCAAGGCGGAGCGGGATTCGTACGAGCAGTACTTC. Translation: CATKAERDSYEQYF.

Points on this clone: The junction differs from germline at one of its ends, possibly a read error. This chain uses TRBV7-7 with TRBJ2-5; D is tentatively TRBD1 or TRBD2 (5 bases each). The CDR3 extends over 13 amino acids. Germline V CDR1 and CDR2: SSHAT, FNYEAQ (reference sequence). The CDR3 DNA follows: TGTGCTAGCAGCTTGGGGGTGGGGGAGACCCAGTACTTC. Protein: CASSLGVGETQYF.

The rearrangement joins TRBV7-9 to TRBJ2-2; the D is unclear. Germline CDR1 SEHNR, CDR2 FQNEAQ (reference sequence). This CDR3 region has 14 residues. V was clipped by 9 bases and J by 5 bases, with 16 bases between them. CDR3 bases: TGTGCCAGTAGCAGGACGACCGAAACCGGGGAGCTGTTTTTT. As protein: CASSRTTETGELFF.

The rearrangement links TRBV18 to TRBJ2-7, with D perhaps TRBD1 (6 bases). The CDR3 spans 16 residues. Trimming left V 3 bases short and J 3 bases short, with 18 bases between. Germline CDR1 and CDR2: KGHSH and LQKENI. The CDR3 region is CASSPGHPTLGYEQYF. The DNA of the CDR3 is TGTGCCAGCTCACCGGGACACCCCACGTTAGGCTACGAGCAGTACTTC.

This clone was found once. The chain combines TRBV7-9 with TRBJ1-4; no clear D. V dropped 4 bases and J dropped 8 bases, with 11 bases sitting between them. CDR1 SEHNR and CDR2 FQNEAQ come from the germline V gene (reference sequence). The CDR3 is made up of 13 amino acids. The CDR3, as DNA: TGTGCCAGCAGCTCCCCGGGTAGGGAAAAACTGTTTTTT. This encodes CASSSPGREKLFF.

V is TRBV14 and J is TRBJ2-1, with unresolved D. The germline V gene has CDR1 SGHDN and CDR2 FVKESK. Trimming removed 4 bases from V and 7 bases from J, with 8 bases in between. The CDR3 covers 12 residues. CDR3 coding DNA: TGTGCCAGCAGCCCTACTCGGAATGAGCAGTTCTTC. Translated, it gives CASSPTRNEQFF. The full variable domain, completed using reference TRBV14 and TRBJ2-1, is EAGVTQFPSHSVIEKGQTVTLRCDPISGHDNLYWYRRVMGKEIKFLLHFVKESKQDESGMPNNRFLAERTGGTYSTLKVQPAELEDSGVYFCASSPTRNEQFFGPGTRLTVL.

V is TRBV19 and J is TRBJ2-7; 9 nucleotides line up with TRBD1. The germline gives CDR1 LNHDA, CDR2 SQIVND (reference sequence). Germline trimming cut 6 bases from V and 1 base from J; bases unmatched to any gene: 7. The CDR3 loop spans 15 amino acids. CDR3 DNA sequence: TGTGCCAGTAGGGGGACAGGGCCGAAATCCTACGAGCAGTACTTC. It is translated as CASRGTGPKSYEQYF.

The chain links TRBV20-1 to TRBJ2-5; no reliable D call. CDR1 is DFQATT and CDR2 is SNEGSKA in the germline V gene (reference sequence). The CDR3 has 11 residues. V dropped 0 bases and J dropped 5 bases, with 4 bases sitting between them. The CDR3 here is CSARDWETQYF. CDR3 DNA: TGCAGTGCTAGAGATTGGGAGACCCAGTACTTC.

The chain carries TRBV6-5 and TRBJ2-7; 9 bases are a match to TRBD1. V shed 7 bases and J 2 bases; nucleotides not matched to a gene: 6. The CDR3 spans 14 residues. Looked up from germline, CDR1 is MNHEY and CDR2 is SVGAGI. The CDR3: CASTLGQGTYEQYF. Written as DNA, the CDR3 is TGTGCCAGCACCTTGGGACAGGGCACCTACGAGCAGTACTTC.

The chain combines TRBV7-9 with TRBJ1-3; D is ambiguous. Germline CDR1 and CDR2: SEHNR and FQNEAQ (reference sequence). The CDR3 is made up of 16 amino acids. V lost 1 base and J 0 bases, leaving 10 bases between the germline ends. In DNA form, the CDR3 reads TGTGCCAGCAGCTTAGGTCCACAGAGCTCTGGAAACACCATATATTTT. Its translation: CASSLGPQSSGNTIYF.